Sequencing of this TCR beta chain was carried out in a study of control samples from healthy donors and cancer patients. TCRdb keeps only in-frame clones here, not all; method: immunoSEQ multiplex PCR. The repertoire holds tens of thousands of clones, with 85% to 90% as singletons. Only one count was recorded for this clone. The V gene's germline CDR1 is SGHVS and CDR2 FNYEAQ. The CDR3 length is 15 residues. Germline trimming cut 4 bases from V and 4 bases from J; bases unmatched to any gene: 4. This clonotype was sampled from an older woman in good health. Material for sequencing was blood. The V and J genes are TRBV7-6 and TRBJ2-1, with 10 bases matching TRBD2. The CDR3 DNA is TGTGCCAGCAGCTGGACTAGCGGAGAATACAATGAGCAGTTCTTC. Translated: CASSWTSGEYNEQFF.